Detailed here is one T cell receptor (beta chain). Its antigen has not been determined. Within one base of it there is no much larger clone, and no base qualities were kept. Per the germline V gene, SGHVS is the CDR1 and FNYEAQ is the CDR2. Cut back by 5 bases and 2 bases, the V and J ends lie 12 bases apart. The CDR3 measures 14 amino acids from cysteine to phenylalanine. Only CDR3 DNA remains: 42 bases, in frame from the first base. The sample is drawn from a study of early T cells in non-severe SARS-CoV-2 infection (dated by TCRdb to the early 2020s). Concerning the study at large: TCR sequencing used bulk RNA from unsorted whole blood, so alpha and beta chains could not be paired. The research as a whole found: VDJdb matching was skewed toward anti-spike CD8 responses and likely underestimated virus-specific expansions by missing private and CD4 specificities.

Set within a cohort of healthcare workers in London, UK, this nested case-control study involved weekly PCR testing of nasopharyngeal swabs along with blood sampling. Healthcare workers were recruited during the week of the UK lockdown, between 23 and 31 March 2020, and followed weekly for up to roughly 15 weeks. Library preparation employed 5' RACE. Sequencing was carried out with a NextSeq 500. The TCR library protocol attached unique molecular identifiers to individual cDNA molecules to correct for sequencing error and PCR bias. TCR alpha and beta chains were both sequenced, and the abundances of alpha and beta sequences in each sample were closely correlated with each other. The source study handled its data this way. V gene, J gene and CDR3 annotation of TCR sequences was performed with Decombinator V4. Expanded TCRs were defined as changing significantly between any two time points under a Poisson model with p below 0.0001. TCR abundances were normalised to the total number of TCRs sequenced per sample and expressed as counts per million. MAIT TCRs were defined by TRAV1-2 paired with TRAJ12, TRAJ20 or TRAJ33, and iNKT TCRs by TRAV10 paired with TRAJ18. VDJdb, accessed 1 November 2021, was searched for CMV, EBV and SARS-CoV-2 annotated TCRs, excluding TCRs annotated for multiple antigens. TCRdb itself trimmed the public reads at Q25 with fastp, ran MiXCR and retained productive beta chains. Entries are consolidated by CDR3 protein sequence, retaining the most common genes and DNA. TCRdb assigned the V and J calls; the authors' analysis was not used. Counted in this sample were 60,000 or so distinct CDR3 sequences; around 12% of them appeared once. The top ten clones comprise 2.5% to 3% of the sample.

This receptor chain uses TRBV7-6 and TRBJ2-5, with the D segment identity uncertain. Material for sequencing was whole blood. The receptor comes from an adult who was a healthcare worker with PCR-confirmed SARS-CoV-2 infection or an uninfected control (not recorded which). The DNA sequence is given as TGTGCCAGCAGCCCGGTAGGAGTACAAGAGACCCAGTACTTC. This is translated as CASSPVGVQETQYF.